The 18 T cell receptor beta chains listed next were all sequenced from one sample in a study of Graves' ophthalmopathy and Graves' hyperthyroidism. Amplified material comprised TCR beta CDR3 regions derived from RNA transcripts. RT-PCR with HTBI primers came first, then second-round multiplex PCR. TCRdb re-called the multiplex PCR reads with MiXCR, one entry per CDR3 protein. The sample yields about 210,000 distinct CDR3 sequences, approximately 29% seen once. Sequencing was carried out using peripheral blood. The receptors derive from a middle-aged man with Graves' ophthalmopathy.

This chain links TRBV6-1 with TRBJ1-1; D possibly corresponds to TRBD1 (5 bases). The CDR3 length is 13 residues. In germline, CDR1 is MNHNS, CDR2 SASEGT. DNA for the CDR3: TGTGCTGCTAAAAGGCAGGGAAACACTGAAGCTTTCTTT. Translation gives CAAKRQGNTEAFF.

This clonotype was seen repeatedly, ten times or more. The chain employs TRBV25-1 and TRBJ2-4; the D is unclear. The CDR3 totals 16 residues. V lost 3 bases and J lost 4, with 16 bases in between. Germline V gene sequence: CDR1 MGHDK, CDR2 SYGVNS. Here the CDR3 DNA reads TGTGCCAGCAGTGATCTTGACTGGCAAAGTAAAAACATTCAGTACTTC. It encodes CASSDLDWQSKNIQYF.

The chain employs TRBV6-1 and TRBJ2-2; D gene ambiguous. The germline V gene encodes CDR1 MNHNS and CDR2 SASEGT. CDR3 length equals 12 residues. Deletions cut 1 base from V and 6 bases from J, with 3 bases between. The CDR3: CASSEGPGELFF. CDR3 nucleotide sequence: TGTGCCAGCAGTGAAGGCCCCGGGGAGCTGTTTTTT.

This clonotype was seen ten or more times. The J gene is TRBJ2-6, the V gene TRBV10-2, with D perhaps being TRBD1 or TRBD2 (7 bases each). CDR1 and CDR2 (germline): WSHSY, SAAADI. The V gene lost 6 bases and the J gene lost 3 bases, with 12 bases spanning the gap. The CDR3 totals 15 residues. CDR3 sequence: CASSRGGVGANVLTF. CDR3 coding DNA: TGCGCCAGCAGCAGGGGGGGGGTTGGGGCCAACGTCCTGACTTTC.

The chain is built from TRBV12-3 or TRBV12-4 and TRBJ1-3; TRBD1 agrees at 7 bases. The length of the CDR3 is 14 residues. The ends lost 8 bases at V and 0 bases at J; junction bases unmatched: 4. The CDR3 is CASCWTGSGNTIYF. Here the CDR3 DNA reads TGTGCCAGCTGTTGGACAGGCTCTGGAAACACCATATATTTT.

This clonotype has ten or more counts. V gene TRBV11-2 combines with J gene TRBJ2-7, with 11 bases matching TRBD1. V was clipped by 3 bases and J by 6 bases; unmatched bases: 4. Germline values: CDR1 SGHAT, CDR2 FQNNGV. The length of the CDR3 is 14 residues. This CDR3 is CASSFAGTGGEQYF. The CDR3 bases are TGTGCCAGCAGCTTTGCAGGGACAGGGGGCGAGCAGTACTTC.

This clonotype was seen ten or more times. The chain carries TRBV12-3 or TRBV12-4 and TRBJ1-5, with 9 positions matching TRBD1. The CDR3 has 14 amino acids. Unmatched junction bases numbered 7, after V lost 6 bases and J lost 7 bases. The CDR3 here is CASRDGTGRQPQHF. The CDR3 DNA is TGTGCCAGCAGGGATGGGACAGGGCGGCAGCCCCAGCATTTT.

This clonotype has at least ten counts. This chain links TRBV6-5 with TRBJ2-7; 9 bases map to TRBD1. Germline V lookup: CDR1 MNHEY, CDR2 SVGAGI. The V and J ends lost 6 bases and 4 bases, in that order; junction bases with no gene match: 7. The CDR3 loop spans 14 amino acids. This CDR3 reads CASRRDRDSYEQYF. In DNA, the CDR3 is TGTGCCAGCAGAAGGGACAGGGATTCTTACGAGCAGTACTTC.

This clonotype appeared many times. The rearrangement uses TRBV6-1 and TRBJ2-4; no clear D. CDR3 size: 11 residues. Germline CDR1 and CDR2: MNHNS and SASEGT. The V and J ends lost 7 bases and 1 base respectively, with 2 bases between them. The CDR3 loop reads CASNAKNIQYF. The CDR3 DNA reads as TGTGCCAGCAATGCCAAAAACATTCAGTACTTC.

In its sample, this clonotype was seen many times. The rearrangement links TRBV10-2 to TRBJ2-4, with D maybe TRBD1 (6 bases). CDR1 is WSHSY and CDR2 is SAAADI in the germline V gene. V was pared by 4 bases and J by 0 bases, with 19 bases between. This CDR3 comprises 18 residues. CDR3 region: CASSVSGAASGAKNIQYF. In nucleotides, the CDR3 is TGCGCCAGCAGTGTGTCAGGGGCGGCGAGCGGAGCCAAAAACATTCAGTACTTC.

This chain uses TRBV6-5 with TRBJ2-2; TRBD1 matches at 8 bases. The junction had 6 bases not matched to a gene; V was cut back by 2 bases and J by 4 bases. This CDR3 has 16 amino acids. The germline V gene encodes CDR1 MNHEY and CDR2 SVGAGI. The CDR3 DNA is TGTGCCAGCAGTTACCGCCGACAGGGGAGCACCGGGGAGCTGTTTTTT. It is translated as CASSYRRQGSTGELFF.

This clonotype has just a few counts. The V call is TRBV18, the J call TRBJ1-5, with 7 bases aligning to TRBD1. The V gene end was trimmed by 4 bases and the J gene end by 3 bases; junction bases not matched to a gene: 3. The CDR3 sequence is 14 residues long. Germline assignment: CDR1 KGHSH and CDR2 LQKENI. CDR3: CASSQGTVNQPQHF. In DNA form, the CDR3 reads TGTGCCAGCTCACAAGGGACAGTCAATCAGCCCCAGCATTTT.

In its sample, this clonotype was seen many times. The V call is TRBV30, the J call TRBJ2-7; D might be TRBD1 (7 bases). The CDR3 spans 14 residues. Germline V CDR1 and CDR2: GTSNPN, SVGIG (reference sequence). V was shortened by 2 bases and J by 0 bases, with 11 bases between the two germline ends. Written as DNA, the CDR3 is TGTGCCTGGAGTTCGGGGGACAGCTCCTACGAGCAGTACTTC. Protein sequence: CAWSSGDSSYEQYF.

This clonotype was recorded many times. V usage is TRBV3-1 and J usage is TRBJ1-2; D not resolved. The CDR3 is 14 residues long. Germline values: CDR1 LGHDT, CDR2 YNNKEL (reference sequence). Trimming stripped 1 base from V and 8 bases from J, with 14 bases between. DNA of the CDR3: TGTGCCAGCAGCCAAGGAGACTCCCCCTCGGGCTACACCTTC. Protein: CASSQGDSPSGYTF.

The sample holds a few counts of this clonotype. The chain couples TRBV18 to TRBJ2-5; D could derive from TRBD1 or TRBD2 (5 bases each). Germline V CDR1 and CDR2: KGHSH, LQKENI. This CDR3 is built from 16 residues. The ends were cut back, 2 bases at V and 0 bases at J, with 13 bases in the middle. The CDR3 DNA is TGTGCCAGCTCACCAGAGACAGCGGCGTACCAAGAGACCCAGTACTTC. Protein product: CASSPETAAYQETQYF.

In this sample, this clonotype turned up many times. The chain combines TRBV6-1 with TRBJ2-5; D gene unclear. Germline assignment: CDR1 MNHNS and CDR2 SASEGT. The CDR3 contains 14 residues. Trimming left V 1 base short and J 2 bases short, with 8 bases between. The CDR3 is CASSEGRHQETQYF. The DNA of the CDR3 is TGTGCCAGCAGTGAAGGCAGGCATCAAGAGACCCAGTACTTC.

This clonotype was seen at least ten times. The V gene is TRBV20-1, the J gene TRBJ2-5; D is perhaps TRBD1 (8 bases). V gave up 6 bases and J gave up 2 bases, with 22 bases separating them. This CDR3 region has 16 residues. CDR1 and CDR2 from the germline V gene are DFQATT and SNEGSKA (reference sequence). The CDR3 sequence: CSARGEGRGPQETQYF. Here the CDR3 DNA reads TGCAGTGCGCGTGGGGAGGGCAGGGGGCCTCAAGAGACCCAGTACTTC.

This clonotype was counted ten times or more. The gene calls are TRBV12-3 or TRBV12-4 and TRBJ2-7; perhaps TRBD2 as D (6 bases). V lost 2 bases, J lost 4 bases, and 15 bases lay in between. The CDR3 is 15 residues long. Written as DNA, the CDR3 is TGTGCCAGCAGTTTATCATCCGGGAGCCAATACGAGCAGTACTTC. It yields the protein CASSLSSGSQYEQYF.